Listed below are T cell receptor beta chains from one sample, sequenced in a study of blood T cell repertoires in COVID-19. Profiling relied on immunoSEQ multiplex PCR, and the TCRdb table lists in-frame clones only, not all of them. The sample holds roughly 200,000 clones, 84% seen once. Input material: PBMCs or T cells enriched from blood (not recorded which). The receptors were gathered from a woman aged 25-40 years who had been exposed to COVID-19. CDR3s include the opening cysteine and the closing phenylalanine or tryptophan. D genes are given only for firm matches. The size of a clone is reported for some rows only, either as once, few or many, or as a class for expanded clones.

cdr3_aa	cdr3_nt	d_call	clone_size	v_call	j_call
CASSQGFSDNTGELFF	TGTGCCAGCAGCCAAGGGTTTAGCGATAACACCGGGGAGCTGTTTTTT	.	few	TRBV4-2	TRBJ2-2
CASMAGIYGYTF	TGTGCCAGCATGGCGGGAATCTATGGCTACACCTTC	.	.	TRBV2	TRBJ1-2
CASSIGSGNTIYF	TGTGCCAGTAGTATCGGCTCTGGAAACACCATATATTTT	.	few	TRBV19	TRBJ1-3
CASSILVYSYEQYF	TGCGCCAGCAGCATCCTGGTCTACTCCTACGAGCAGTACTTC	.	.	TRBV4-1	TRBJ2-7
CASSDLDSPATQYF	TGTGCCAGCAGTGATTTGGACTCCCCAGCGACCCAGTACTTC	.	once	TRBV2	TRBJ2-5
CASSQDWRGSSYEQYF	TGTGCCAGCAGCCAAGACTGGCGGGGGAGCTCCTACGAGCAGTACTTC	TRBD2	.	TRBV4-2	TRBJ2-7
CASSLTSGGLANTGELFF	TGTGCCAGCAGCTTGACTAGCGGGGGCCTCGCGAACACCGGGGAGCTGTTTTTT	TRBD2	.	TRBV7-6	TRBJ2-2
CASSLAYGNQPQHF	TGCGCCAGCAGCTTGGCCTACGGCAATCAGCCCCAGCATTTT	.	.	TRBV5-1	TRBJ1-5
CASSEFFHGGNGGYTF	TGTGCCAGCAGTGAATTTTTTCACGGAGGGAATGGAGGCTACACCTTC	.	.	TRBV25-1	TRBJ1-2
CASSWDREYYGYTF	TGCGCCAGCAGTTGGGACAGGGAATACTATGGCTACACCTTC	TRBD1	.	TRBV10-2	TRBJ1-2
CASEIPGEETQYF	TGTGCCAGTGAGATCCCAGGGGAAGAGACCCAGTACTTC	.	.	TRBV7-2	TRBJ2-5
CASRRTASGYEQYF	TGTGCCAGCAGAAGGACTGCATCCGGCTACGAGCAGTACTTC	.	.	TRBV6-5	TRBJ2-7
CASSFSGTNYGYTF	TGTGCCAGCAGCTTTTCCGGGACAAACTATGGCTACACCTTC	.	.	TRBV7-9	TRBJ1-2
CASSLTSYEQYF	TGTGCCAGCAGCCTGACTAGCTACGAGCAGTACTTC	.	.	TRBV7-2	TRBJ2-7
CASSMRGLNTEAFF	TGTGCCAGTAGTATGAGGGGGCTGAACACTGAAGCTTTCTTT	TRBD1	.	TRBV19	TRBJ1-1
CASSAGPGDYGYTF	TGTGCCAGCAGCGCAGGTCCAGGGGACTATGGCTACACCTTC	.	.	TRBV5-4	TRBJ1-2
CASSRTENEKLFF	TGTGCCAGCAGCAGGACAGAGAATGAAAAACTGTTTTTT	.	.	TRBV5-4	TRBJ1-4
CASSEGGLGAYEQYF	TGTGCCAGCAGTGAAGGGGGACTAGGAGCCTACGAGCAGTACTTC	TRBD2	.	TRBV6-1	TRBJ2-7
CASSSSGTGYERAFF	TGTGCCAGCAGTTCATCCGGGACAGGGTATGAACGGGCTTTCTTT	TRBD1	.	TRBV6-2/TRBV6-3	TRBJ1-1
CASSVGTGSYGYTF	TGTGCCAGCAGCGTAGGTACAGGGTCCTATGGCTACACCTTC	.	.	TRBV9	TRBJ1-2
CASSSGTGGYYEQYF	TGTGCCAGCAGCTCCGGGACAGGGGGCTACTACGAGCAGTACTTC	TRBD1	.	TRBV6-2/TRBV6-3	TRBJ2-7
CATSDPIPGDTQYF	TGTGCCACCAGTGACCCGATTCCGGGAGATACGCAGTATTTT	.	.	TRBV24-1	TRBJ2-3
CASSGRTEGPQHF	TGTGCCAGCAGCGGTAGGACGGAGGGGCCCCAGCATTTT	.	.	TRBV7-2	TRBJ1-5
CASSVRGTEAFF	TGTGCCAGCAGCGTAAGGGGCACTGAAGCTTTCTTT	.	.	TRBV11-2	TRBJ1-1
CATRAGNTIYF	TGTGCCACCAGGGCCGGAAACACCATATATTTT	.	few	TRBV6-5	TRBJ1-3
CASSVGIRQGSPNTGELFF	TGTGCCAGCAGCGTAGGAATAAGACAGGGAAGTCCGAACACCGGGGAGCTGTTTTTT	TRBD1	.	TRBV9	TRBJ2-2
CASSLGTSWNTEAFF	TGTGCCAGCAGCTTGGGTACCAGTTGGAACACTGAAGCTTTCTTT	.	.	TRBV5-4	TRBJ1-1
CSVEAWGQGPYEQYF	TGCAGCGTTGAAGCTTGGGGACAGGGCCCCTACGAGCAGTACTTC	TRBD1	.	TRBV29-1	TRBJ2-7
CASSFAGGPWEQYF	TGCGCCAGCAGCTTCGCGGGGGGGCCTTGGGAGCAGTACTTC	TRBD2	.	TRBV5-1	TRBJ2-7
CASIRYNYGYTF	TGTGCCAGCATCCGGTATAACTATGGCTACACCTTC	.	.	TRBV6-7	TRBJ1-2
CASSESYSAIPTDTQYF	TGCGCCAGCAGTGAGTCGTACTCAGCGATCCCCACAGATACGCAGTATTTT	.	.	TRBV10-1	TRBJ2-3
CASRIQGEGTEAFF	TGCGCCAGCAGGATACAGGGGGAAGGTACTGAAGCTTTCTTT	TRBD1	.	TRBV10-2	TRBJ1-1
CSVEAWGLGDNEQFF	TGCAGCGTTGAAGCGTGGGGGCTTGGAGACAATGAGCAGTTCTTC	.	.	TRBV29-1	TRBJ2-1
CAWVTGGAGETQYF	TGTGCCTGGGTTACAGGGGGCGCGGGGGAGACCCAGTACTTC	TRBD1	once	TRBV30	TRBJ2-5
CASSQGQGDIFGSPLHF	TGCGCCAGCAGCCAAGGACAGGGTGATATTTTTGGTTCACCCCTCCACTTT	TRBD1	few	TRBV4-1	TRBJ1-6
CAWSSGQGARETQYF	TGTGCCTGGTCCTCAGGGCAGGGGGCGAGAGAGACCCAGTACTTC	TRBD1	.	TRBV30	TRBJ2-5
CAIRGGSGVSYEQFF	TGTGCCATCAGGGGGGGTAGCGGGGTCTCTTATGAGCAGTTCTTC	TRBD2	once	TRBV10-3	TRBJ2-1
CASSQSQYSNQPQHF	TGTGCCAGCAGCCAATCGCAGTATAGCAATCAGCCCCAGCATTTT	.	.	TRBV16	TRBJ1-5
CASSIGTLNTEAFF	TGTGCCAGCAGCATCGGGACTCTAAACACTGAAGCTTTCTTT	.	.	TRBV5-6	TRBJ1-1
CASSVGQGVHEQYF	TGTGCCAGTAGTGTGGGACAGGGTGTCCACGAGCAGTACTTC	TRBD1	.	TRBV19	TRBJ2-7
CASSPPEKRNNEQFF	TGTGCCAGCAGCCCCCCAGAGAAGCGGAACAATGAGCAGTTCTTC	.	.	TRBV7-2	TRBJ2-1
CASSPDSFDNSPLHF	TGTGCCAGCAGCCCAGACAGTTTCGATAATTCACCCCTCCACTTT	.	.	TRBV6-5	TRBJ1-6
CASSLEGTNTGELFF	TGTGCCAGCTCACTCGAGGGTACAAACACCGGGGAGCTGTTTTTT	.	.	TRBV18	TRBJ2-2
CSVAAGGEGEQYF	TGCAGCGTTGCAGCGGGGGGGGAAGGCGAGCAGTACTTC	TRBD2	.	TRBV29-1	TRBJ2-7
CASSSRLIRETQYF	TGTGCCAGCAGCTCCAGGTTAATCCGAGAGACCCAGTACTTC	.	once	TRBV5-6	TRBJ2-5
CASSLEGQGQAIYYGYTF	TGTGCCAGCAGCTTAGAGGGACAGGGCCAGGCAATTTACTATGGCTACACCTTC	TRBD1	.	TRBV7-8	TRBJ1-2
CATNVTASNEKLFF	TGTGCCACCAATGTCACAGCCTCTAATGAAAAACTGTTTTTT	.	.	TRBV24-1	TRBJ1-4
CASSQESRANTGELFF	TGTGCCAGCAGCCAAGAATCCAGGGCGAACACCGGGGAGCTGTTTTTT	.	.	TRBV3-1/TRBV3-2	TRBJ2-2
CASSLEPTNEKLFF	TGTGCCAGCAGCCTAGAGCCAACTAATGAAAAACTGTTTTTT	.	.	TRBV6-5	TRBJ1-4
CASSIPGLSYEQYF	TGTGCCAGTAGTATCCCGGGACTTTCCTACGAGCAGTACTTC	.	once	TRBV19	TRBJ2-7
CASSQDLGQPLDEQFF	TGTGCCAGCAGCCAAGATCTGGGACAGCCTCTGGATGAGCAGTTCTTC	TRBD1	.	TRBV3-1/TRBV3-2	TRBJ2-1
CAWSGGRYGYTF	TGTGCCTGGAGCGGGGGTCGCTATGGCTACACCTTC	.	once	TRBV30	TRBJ1-2
CASSRQGGVSGELFF	TGTGCCAGCAGCCGCCAAGGGGGAGTTTCCGGGGAGCTGTTTTTT	.	.	TRBV11-2	TRBJ2-2
CASSLEGRGSETQYF	TGCGCCAGCAGCTTGGAAGGCAGGGGTAGCGAGACCCAGTACTTC	.	few	TRBV5-1	TRBJ2-5
CASSLVSWTRTGELFF	TGTGCCAGCAGCTTAGTCTCTTGGACTAGGACCGGGGAGCTGTTTTTT	TRBD2	.	TRBV7-2	TRBJ2-2
CSVGGVETQYF	TGCAGCGTTGGCGGCGTCGAGACCCAGTACTTC	.	.	TRBV29-1	TRBJ2-5
CASSQRIAGESSYNEQFF	TGCGCCAGCAGCCAAAGAATAGCGGGGGAGAGCTCCTACAATGAGCAGTTCTTC	TRBD2	.	TRBV4-1	TRBJ2-1